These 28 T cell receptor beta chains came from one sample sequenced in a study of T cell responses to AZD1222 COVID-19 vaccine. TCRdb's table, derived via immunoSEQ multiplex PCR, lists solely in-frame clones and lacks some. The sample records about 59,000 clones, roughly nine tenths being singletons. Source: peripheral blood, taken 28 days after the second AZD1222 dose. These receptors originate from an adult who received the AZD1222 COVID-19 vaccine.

CDR3 residues: CASATLGQGYTF. The DNA of the CDR3 is TGTGCCAGCGCGACCCTTGGACAGGGTTACACCTTC. V gene TRBV28 combines with J gene TRBJ1-2; 8 bases fit TRBD1. This CDR3 has 12 residues. V was clipped by 8 bases and J by 11 bases; unmatched bases: 10. Looked up from germline, CDR1 is MDHEN and CDR2 is SYDVKM.

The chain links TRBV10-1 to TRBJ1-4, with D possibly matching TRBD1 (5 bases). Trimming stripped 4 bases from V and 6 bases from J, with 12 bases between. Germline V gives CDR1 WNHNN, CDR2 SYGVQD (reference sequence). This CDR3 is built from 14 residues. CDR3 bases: TGCGCCAGCAGTGTTGGGGCAGAGGATGAAAAACTGTTTTTT. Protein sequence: CASSVGAEDEKLFF.

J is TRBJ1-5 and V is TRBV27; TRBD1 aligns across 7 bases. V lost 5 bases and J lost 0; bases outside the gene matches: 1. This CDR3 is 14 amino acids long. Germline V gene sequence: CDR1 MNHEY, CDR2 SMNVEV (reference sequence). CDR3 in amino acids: CASSPGGSNQPQHF. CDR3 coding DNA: TGTGCCAGCAGTCCAGGGGGTAGCAATCAGCCCCAGCATTTT.

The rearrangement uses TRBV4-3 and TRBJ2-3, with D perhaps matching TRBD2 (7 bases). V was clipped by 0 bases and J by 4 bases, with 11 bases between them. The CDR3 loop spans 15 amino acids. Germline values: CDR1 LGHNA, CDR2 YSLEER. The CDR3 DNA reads TGCGCCAGCAGCCAAGAGTGGGGGGGCCCAGATACGCAGTATTTT. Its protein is CASSQEWGGPDTQYF.

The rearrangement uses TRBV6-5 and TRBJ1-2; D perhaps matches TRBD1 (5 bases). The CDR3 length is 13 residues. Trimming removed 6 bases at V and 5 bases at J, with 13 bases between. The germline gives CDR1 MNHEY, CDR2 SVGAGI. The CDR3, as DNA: TGTGCCAGCAGCCCCCTTGGGGGATATGGCTACACCTTC. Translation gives CASSPLGGYGYTF.

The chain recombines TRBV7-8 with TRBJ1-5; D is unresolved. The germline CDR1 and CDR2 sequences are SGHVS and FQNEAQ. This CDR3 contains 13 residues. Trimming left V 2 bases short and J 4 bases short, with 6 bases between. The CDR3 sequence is CASSLRGNQPQHF. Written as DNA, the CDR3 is TGTGCCAGCAGCTTACGGGGAAATCAGCCCCAGCATTTT. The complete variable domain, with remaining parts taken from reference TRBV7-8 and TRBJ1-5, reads GAGVSQSPRYKVAKRGQDVALRCDPISGHVSLFWYQQALGQGPEFLTYFQNEAQLDKSGLPSDRFFAERPEGSVSTLKIQRTQQEDSAVYLCASSLRGNQPQHFGDGTRLSIL.

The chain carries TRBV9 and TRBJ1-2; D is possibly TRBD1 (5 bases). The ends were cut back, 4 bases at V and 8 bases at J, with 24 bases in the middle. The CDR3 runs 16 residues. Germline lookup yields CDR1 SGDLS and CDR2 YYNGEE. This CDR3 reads CASSPKLVGDANGYTF. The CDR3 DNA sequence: TGTGCCAGCAGCCCTAAACTTGTAGGGGATGCGAACGGCTACACCTTC.

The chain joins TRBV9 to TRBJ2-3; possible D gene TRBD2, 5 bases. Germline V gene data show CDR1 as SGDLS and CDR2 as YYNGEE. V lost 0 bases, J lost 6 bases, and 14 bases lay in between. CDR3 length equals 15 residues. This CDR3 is CASSVAGTTRDTQYF. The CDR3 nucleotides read TGTGCCAGCAGCGTAGCGGGAACGACAAGGGATACGCAGTATTTT. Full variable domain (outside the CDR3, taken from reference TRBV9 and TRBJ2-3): DSGVTQTPKHLITATGQRVTLRCSPRSGDLSVYWYQQSLDQGLQFLIQYYNGEERAKGNILERFSAQQFPDLHSELNLSSLELGDSALYFCASSVAGTTRDTQYFGPGTRLTVL.

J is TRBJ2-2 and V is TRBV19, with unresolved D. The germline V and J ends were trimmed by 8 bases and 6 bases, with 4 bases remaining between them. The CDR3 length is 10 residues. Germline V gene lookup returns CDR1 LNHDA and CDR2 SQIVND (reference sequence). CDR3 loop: CASGAGELFF. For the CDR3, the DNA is TGTGCCAGTGGGGCCGGGGAGCTGTTTTTT.

For the CDR3, the DNA is TGCAGCGTTGACCCCGACCGCTCCTACAATGAGCAGTTCTTC. Translation: CSVDPDRSYNEQFF. The chain uses TRBV29-1 and TRBJ2-1; D unclear. The CDR3 spans 14 residues. The V end lost 3 bases, the J end lost 0 bases, and 9 bases lay between the germline ends. CDR1 and CDR2 from the germline V gene are SQVTM and ANQGSEA.

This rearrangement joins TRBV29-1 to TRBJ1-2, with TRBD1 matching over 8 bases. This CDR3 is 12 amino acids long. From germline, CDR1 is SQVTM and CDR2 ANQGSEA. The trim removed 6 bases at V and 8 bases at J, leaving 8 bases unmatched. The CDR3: CSVPTGVVGYTF. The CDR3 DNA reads TGCAGCGTGCCGACAGGGGTGGTAGGCTACACCTTC.

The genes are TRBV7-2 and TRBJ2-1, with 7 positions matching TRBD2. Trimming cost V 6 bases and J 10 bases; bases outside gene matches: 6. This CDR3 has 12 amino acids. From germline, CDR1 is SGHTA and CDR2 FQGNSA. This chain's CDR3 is CASRGGEREQFF. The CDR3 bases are TGTGCCAGCAGGGGGGGGGAGCGGGAGCAGTTCTTC.

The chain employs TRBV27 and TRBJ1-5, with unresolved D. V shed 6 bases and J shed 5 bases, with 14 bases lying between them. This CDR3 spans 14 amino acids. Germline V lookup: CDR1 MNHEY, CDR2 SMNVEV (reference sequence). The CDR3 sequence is CASRKAARDQPQHF. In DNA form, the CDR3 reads TGTGCCAGCAGGAAGGCGGCGCGGGATCAGCCCCAGCATTTT.

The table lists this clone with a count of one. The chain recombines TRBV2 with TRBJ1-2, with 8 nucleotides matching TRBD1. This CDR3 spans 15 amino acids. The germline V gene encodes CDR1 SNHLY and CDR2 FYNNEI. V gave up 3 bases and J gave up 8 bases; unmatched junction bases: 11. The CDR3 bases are TGTGCCAGCAGTGACCGGACAGGGAGCGTGGGAGGCTACACCTTC. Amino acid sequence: CASSDRTGSVGGYTF.

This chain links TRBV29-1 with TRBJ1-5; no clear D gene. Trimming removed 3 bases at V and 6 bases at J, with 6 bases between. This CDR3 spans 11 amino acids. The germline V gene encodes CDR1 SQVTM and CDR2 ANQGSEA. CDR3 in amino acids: CSVEVGQPQHF. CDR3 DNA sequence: TGCAGCGTTGAGGTGGGTCAGCCCCAGCATTTT.

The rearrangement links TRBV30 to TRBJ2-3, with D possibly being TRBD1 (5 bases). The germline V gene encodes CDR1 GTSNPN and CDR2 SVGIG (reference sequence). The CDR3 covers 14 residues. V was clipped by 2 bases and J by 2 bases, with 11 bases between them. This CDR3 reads CAWSLTGVTDTQYF. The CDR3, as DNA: TGTGCCTGGAGTCTCACAGGAGTCACAGATACGCAGTATTTT.

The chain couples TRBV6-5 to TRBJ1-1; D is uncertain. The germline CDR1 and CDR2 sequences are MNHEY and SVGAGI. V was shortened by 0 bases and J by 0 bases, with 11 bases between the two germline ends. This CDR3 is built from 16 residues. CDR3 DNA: TGTGCCAGCAGTTACTCGAGGAGGGCCCTGAACACTGAAGCTTTCTTT. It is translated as CASSYSRRALNTEAFF.

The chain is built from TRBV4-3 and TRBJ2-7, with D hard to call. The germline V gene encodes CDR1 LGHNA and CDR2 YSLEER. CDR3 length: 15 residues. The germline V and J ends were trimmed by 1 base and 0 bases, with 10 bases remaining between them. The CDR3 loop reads CASSQGPQSSYEQYF. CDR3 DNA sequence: TGCGCCAGCAGCCAAGGGCCGCAGAGCTCCTACGAGCAGTACTTC.

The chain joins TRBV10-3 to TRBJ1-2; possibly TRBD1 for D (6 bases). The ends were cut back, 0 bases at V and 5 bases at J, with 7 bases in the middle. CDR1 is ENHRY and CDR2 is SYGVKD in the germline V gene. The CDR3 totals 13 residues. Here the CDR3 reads CAISESTGYGYTF. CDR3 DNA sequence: TGTGCCATCAGTGAGTCAACAGGGTATGGCTACACCTTC.

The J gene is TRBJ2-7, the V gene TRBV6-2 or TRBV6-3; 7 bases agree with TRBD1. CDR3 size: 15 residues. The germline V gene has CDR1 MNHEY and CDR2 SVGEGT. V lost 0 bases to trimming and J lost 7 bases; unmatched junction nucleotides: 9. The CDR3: CASSYSKPGGREQYF. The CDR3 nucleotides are TGTGCCAGCAGTTACTCGAAGCCAGGGGGAAGGGAGCAGTACTTC.

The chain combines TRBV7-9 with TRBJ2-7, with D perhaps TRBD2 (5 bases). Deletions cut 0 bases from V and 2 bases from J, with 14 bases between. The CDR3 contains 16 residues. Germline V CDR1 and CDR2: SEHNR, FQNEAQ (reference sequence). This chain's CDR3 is CASSLAPAGQTYEQYF. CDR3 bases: TGTGCCAGCAGCTTAGCCCCGGCGGGTCAGACCTACGAGCAGTACTTC.

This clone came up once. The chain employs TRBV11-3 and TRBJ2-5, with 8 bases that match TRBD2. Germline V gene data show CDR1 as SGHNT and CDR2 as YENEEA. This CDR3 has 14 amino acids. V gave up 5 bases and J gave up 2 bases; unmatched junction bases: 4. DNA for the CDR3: TGTGCCAGCAGCAAACGGGGGGGGCAAGAGACCCAGTACTTC. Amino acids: CASSKRGGQETQYF.

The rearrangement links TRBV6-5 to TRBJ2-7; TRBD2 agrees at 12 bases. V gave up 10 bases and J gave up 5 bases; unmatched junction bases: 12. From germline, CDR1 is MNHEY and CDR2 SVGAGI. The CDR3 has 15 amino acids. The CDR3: CAIPGASGRGHEQYF. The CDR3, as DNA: TGTGCCATCCCGGGGGCTAGCGGGAGGGGGCACGAGCAGTACTTC.

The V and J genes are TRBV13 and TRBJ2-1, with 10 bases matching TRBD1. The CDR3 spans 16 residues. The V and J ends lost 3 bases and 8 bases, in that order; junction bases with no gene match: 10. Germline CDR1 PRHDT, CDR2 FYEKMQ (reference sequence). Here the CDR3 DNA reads TGTGCCAGCAGCTTCCTGACAGGGGGCAGGTTCTATGAGCAGTTCTTC. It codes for CASSFLTGGRFYEQFF.

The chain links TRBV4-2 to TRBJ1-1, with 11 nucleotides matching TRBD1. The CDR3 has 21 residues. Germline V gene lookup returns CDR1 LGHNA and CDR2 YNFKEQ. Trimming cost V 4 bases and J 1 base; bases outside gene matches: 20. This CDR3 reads CASSLSAGQGVIPESNTEAFF. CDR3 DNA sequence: TGTGCCAGCAGCCTGAGCGCGGGACAGGGGGTAATTCCGGAATCGAACACTGAAGCTTTCTTT.

The CDR3 here is CASSYTRAEGYTF. The CDR3 coding sequence is TGCGCCAGCAGCTATACGAGGGCTGAGGGCTACACCTTC. V and J are TRBV5-1 and TRBJ1-2; D not certain. The V and J ends lost 3 bases and 8 bases respectively, with 14 bases between them. This CDR3 is 13 amino acids long. Per germline, CDR1 SGHRS and CDR2 YFSETQ.

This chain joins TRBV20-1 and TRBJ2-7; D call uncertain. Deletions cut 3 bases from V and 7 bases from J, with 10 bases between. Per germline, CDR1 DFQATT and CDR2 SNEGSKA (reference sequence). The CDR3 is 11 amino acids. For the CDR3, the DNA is TGCAGTGCTAGTGGGCCCGGGGAGCAGTACTTC. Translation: CSASGPGEQYF.

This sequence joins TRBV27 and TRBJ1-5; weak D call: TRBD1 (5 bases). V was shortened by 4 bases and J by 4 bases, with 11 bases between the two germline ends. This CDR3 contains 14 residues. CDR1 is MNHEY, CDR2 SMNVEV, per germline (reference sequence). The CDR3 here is CASSSLSGNQPQHF. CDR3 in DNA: TGTGCCAGCAGTTCCCTATCAGGGAATCAGCCCCAGCATTTT.